These 15 T cell receptor beta chains originate from one sample sequenced in a study of shared clonotypes between healthy human individuals. TCRdb keeps only in-frame clones here, not all; method: immunoSEQ multiplex PCR. There are 600,000 to 750,000 clones in the sample; 72% occur only once, and more than 1.5% lies in the top ten. The sequenced material came from memory CD4+ T cells sorted from blood. Subset specified: CD45RA-negative fraction. The receptors originated from a woman aged 30 to 39 in good health.

The chain joins TRBV28 to TRBJ2-5, with D possibly called TRBD1 or TRBD2 (5 bases each). The CDR3 is 14 residues long. V gave up 2 bases and J gave up 2 bases, with 9 bases separating them. The germline V gene encodes CDR1 MDHEN and CDR2 SYDVKM. The CDR3 DNA follows: TGTGCCAGCAGTTTAGGGGGTTTTCAAGAGACCCAGTACTTC. Translating it yields CASSLGGFQETQYF.

Worth noting for this clone: A much larger clonotype is one base distant, so this may be a read error. This sequence joins TRBV7-8 and TRBJ2-5, with D unresolved. Germline V gene sequence: CDR1 SGHVS, CDR2 FQNEAQ. The CDR3 totals 11 residues. Trimming took off 2 bases at V and 5 bases at J, with 3 bases between the two ends. CDR3 in amino acids: CASSLMETQYF. The CDR3 DNA reads TGTGCCAGCAGCTTAATGGAGACCCAGTACTTC.

V usage is TRBV10-2 and J usage is TRBJ1-1; 7 positions agree with TRBD1. The CDR3 runs 14 residues. V dropped 7 bases and J dropped 7; count of bases not matched to a gene: 12. Germline CDR1 WSHSY, CDR2 SAAADI. The CDR3 coding sequence is TGCGCCAGCATGGGACAGAACCAACGCTTTGAAGCTTTCTTT. The encoded protein is CASMGQNQRFEAFF.

The chain employs TRBV6-1 and TRBJ2-3; no definite D call. The CDR3 is 14 residues long. The V gene lost 0 bases and the J gene lost 2 bases, with 6 bases spanning the gap. CDR1 MNHNS and CDR2 SASEGT come from the germline V gene. CDR3 region: CASSEAWPTDTQYF. The CDR3 nucleotides read TGTGCCAGCAGTGAAGCATGGCCCACAGATACGCAGTATTTT.

V usage is TRBV7-9 and J usage is TRBJ1-4, with 12 bases that match TRBD1. Per the germline V gene, CDR1 is SEHNR and CDR2 is FQNEAQ (reference sequence). This CDR3 region has 18 residues. With 5 bases clipped from V and 6 bases from J, the junction kept 13 bases outside the gene matches. Written as DNA, the CDR3 is TGTGCCAGCAGCCCCCCCGGGACAGGGGGCTTAGAAGATGAAAAACTGTTTTTT. The encoded protein is CASSPPGTGGLEDEKLFF.

The chain carries TRBV30 and TRBJ2-5, with D unclear. With the DNA end fitting TRBJ2-7 better, the J assignment may be wrong. Germline CDR1 and CDR2: GTSNPN and SVGIG (reference sequence). There are 11 residues in the CDR3. CDR3 sequence (DNA): TGTGCCTGGACGACCTCCTACGAGCAGTACTTC. This codes for CAWTTSYEQYF.

The rearrangement uses TRBV10-3 and TRBJ2-2; perhaps TRBD1 as D (6 bases). The CDR3 runs 15 residues. The ends were cut back, 4 bases at V and 5 bases at J, with 14 bases in the middle. Germline values: CDR1 ENHRY, CDR2 SYGVKD. The CDR3 loop reads CAISGAGVGTGELFF. Here the CDR3 DNA reads TGTGCCATCAGTGGGGCAGGGGTGGGAACCGGGGAGCTGTTTTTT.

The sample holds a few counts of this clone. The V and J genes are TRBV2 and TRBJ2-5; 15 bases agree with TRBD2. CDR3 size: 14 residues. Germline V gene data show CDR1 as SNHLY and CDR2 as FYNNEI. The V and J ends lost 5 bases and 9 bases, in that order; junction bases with no gene match: 4. CDR3 in DNA: TGTGCCAGCAGTCGGACTAGCGGGAGGGCCGCCCAGTACTTC. Translating it yields CASSRTSGRAAQYF.

For the CDR3, the DNA is TGTGCCAGCAGTGAAATAGGCCAGGGGGCGAGCAATGAGCAGTTCTTC. Protein product: CASSEIGQGASNEQFF. This sequence joins TRBV6-1 and TRBJ2-1, with 8 bases fitting TRBD1. This CDR3 spans 16 amino acids. Germline CDR1 MNHNS, CDR2 SASEGT. V was clipped by 2 bases and J by 6 bases; unmatched bases: 9.

The chain couples TRBV5-1 to TRBJ2-1; D is unclear. The CDR3 extends over 13 amino acids. CDR1 is SGHRS and CDR2 is YFSETQ in the germline V gene. Trimming took off 5 bases at V and 9 bases at J, with 15 bases between the two ends. The CDR3 here is CASRQAPLGEQFF. The CDR3 DNA is TGCGCCAGCAGACAAGCCCCCTTAGGTGAGCAGTTCTTC.

This clone turned up a few times. The chain combines TRBV19 with TRBJ1-5; 8 nucleotides line up with TRBD1. Germline CDR1 LNHDA, CDR2 SQIVND (reference sequence). CDR3 length equals 17 residues. With 6 bases clipped from V and 2 bases from J, the junction kept 12 bases outside the gene matches. For the CDR3, the DNA is TGTGCCAGTAGCACCAGTATTGACAGGGGAGGCAATCAGCCCCAGCATTTT. It translates to CASSTSIDRGGNQPQHF.

This clone was found a few times. The chain links TRBV5-1 to TRBJ2-5, with D possibly TRBD2 on 6 matching bases. The V gene's germline CDR1 is SGHRS and CDR2 YFSETQ. CDR3 length: 14 residues. Trimming stripped 5 bases from V and 5 bases from J, with 16 bases between. CDR3 loop: CASSPASDYETQYF. In nucleotides, the CDR3 is TGCGCCAGCAGTCCCGCTAGCGACTATGAGACCCAGTACTTC.

This clone was seen a handful of times. The chain employs TRBV21-1 and TRBJ2-1; TRBD1, the table's D call, lacks a check against the DNA. TRBV21-1 is listed as a pseudogene. The CDR3 consists of 16 residues. The CDR3 spells CASRGVFRCGSDEQFF. The CDR3 nucleotides read TGTGCCAGCAGAGGGGTTTTTCGGTGCGGTTCCGATGAGCAGTTCTTC.

In this sample, this clone turned up a few times. CDR3 in DNA: TGTGCCACCAGCAGAGGCAATACAGGGGTTCATGGCTACACCTTC. Its protein product is CATSRGNTGVHGYTF. V gene TRBV15 combines with J gene TRBJ1-2, with TRBD1 matching over 7 bases. The CDR3 loop spans 15 amino acids. Trimming removed 1 base from V and 6 bases from J; junction bases left unmatched: 8. Germline V gives CDR1 LNHNV, CDR2 YYDKDF (reference sequence).

Notes on this clone: This may stem from a read error, because a much larger clone lies one nucleotide away. The chain joins TRBV11-2 to TRBJ2-1; TRBD2 matches at 14 bases. With 2 bases clipped from V and 7 bases from J, the junction kept 10 bases outside the gene matches. The CDR3 runs to 18 residues. Germline-derived CDR1 and CDR2 are SGHAT and FQNNGV. This CDR3 reads CASSLKVTSGGGRNEQFF. In DNA, the CDR3 is TGTGCCAGCAGCTTAAAGGTGACTAGCGGGGGGGGTAGGAATGAGCAGTTCTTC.